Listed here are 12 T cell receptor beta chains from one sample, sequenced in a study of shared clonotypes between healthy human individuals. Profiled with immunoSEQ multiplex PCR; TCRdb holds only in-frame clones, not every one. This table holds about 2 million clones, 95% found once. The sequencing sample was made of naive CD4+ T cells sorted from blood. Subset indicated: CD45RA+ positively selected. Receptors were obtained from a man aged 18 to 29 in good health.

CDR3: CASSLDRAGNTEAFF. In DNA, the CDR3 is TGTGCCAGCAGCTTAGACCGGGCGGGGAACACTGAAGCTTTCTTT. V gene TRBV7-8 combines with J gene TRBJ1-1; D gene unclear. V was cut by 1 base and J by 1 base, with 10 bases left in between. Germline V gene data show CDR1 as SGHVS and CDR2 as FQNEAQ. This CDR3 has 15 residues.

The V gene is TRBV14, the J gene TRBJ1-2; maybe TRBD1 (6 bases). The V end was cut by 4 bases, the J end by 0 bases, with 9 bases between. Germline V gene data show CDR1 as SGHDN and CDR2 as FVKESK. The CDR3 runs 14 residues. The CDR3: CASSPDRPNYGYTF. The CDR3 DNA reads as TGTGCCAGCAGCCCGGACAGACCTAACTATGGCTACACCTTC.

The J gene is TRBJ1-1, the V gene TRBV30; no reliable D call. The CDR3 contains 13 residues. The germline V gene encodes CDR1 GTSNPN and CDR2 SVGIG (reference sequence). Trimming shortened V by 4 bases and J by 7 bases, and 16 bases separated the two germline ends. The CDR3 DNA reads TGTGCCTGGAAGACCTTAATTGTGGGTGAAGCTTTCTTT. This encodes CAWKTLIVGEAFF.

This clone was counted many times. CDR3 residues: CASSASPGTGTGELFF. CDR3 bases: TGTGCCAGCAGCGCCAGTCCCGGGACAGGGACCGGGGAGCTGTTTTTT. This chain joins TRBV9 and TRBJ2-2, with 9 bases identical to TRBD1. Per the germline V gene, CDR1 is SGDLS and CDR2 is YYNGEE. J gave up 5 bases and V 3 bases, and 8 bases lay outside the gene matches. This CDR3 spans 16 amino acids.

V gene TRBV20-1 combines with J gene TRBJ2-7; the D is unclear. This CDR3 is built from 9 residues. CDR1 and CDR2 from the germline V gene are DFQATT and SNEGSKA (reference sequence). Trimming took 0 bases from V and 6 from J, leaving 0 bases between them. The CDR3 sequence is CSARDEQYF. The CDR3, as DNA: TGCAGTGCTAGAGACGAGCAGTACTTC.

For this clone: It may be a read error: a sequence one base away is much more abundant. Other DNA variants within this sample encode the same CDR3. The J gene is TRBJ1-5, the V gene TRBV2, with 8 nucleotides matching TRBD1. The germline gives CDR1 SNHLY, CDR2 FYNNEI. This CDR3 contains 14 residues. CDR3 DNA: TGCGCCAGCAGTCCTCAGGGGGCGGGTCAGCCCCAGCATTTT. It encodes CASSPQGAGQPQHF. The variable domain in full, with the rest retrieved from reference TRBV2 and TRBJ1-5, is EPEVTQTPSHQVTQMGQEVILRCVPISNHLYFYWYRQILGQKVEFLVSFYNNEISEKSEIFDDQFSVERPDGSNFTLKIRSTKLEDSAMYFCASSPQGAGQPQHFGDGTRLSIL.

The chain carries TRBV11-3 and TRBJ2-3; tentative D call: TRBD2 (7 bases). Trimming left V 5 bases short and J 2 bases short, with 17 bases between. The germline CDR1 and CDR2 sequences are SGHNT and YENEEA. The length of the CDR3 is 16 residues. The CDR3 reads CASSRGGVGVTDTQYF. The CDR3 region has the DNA TGTGCCAGCAGCCGAGGGGGGGTCGGGGTCACAGATACGCAGTATTTT.

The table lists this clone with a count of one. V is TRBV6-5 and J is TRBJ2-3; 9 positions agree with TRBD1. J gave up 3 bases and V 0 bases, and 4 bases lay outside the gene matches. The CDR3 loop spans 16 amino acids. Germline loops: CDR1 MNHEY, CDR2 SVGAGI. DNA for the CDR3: TGTGCCAGCAGTTACTCGATGGGGACAGGGACAGATACGCAGTATTTT. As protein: CASSYSMGTGTDTQYF.

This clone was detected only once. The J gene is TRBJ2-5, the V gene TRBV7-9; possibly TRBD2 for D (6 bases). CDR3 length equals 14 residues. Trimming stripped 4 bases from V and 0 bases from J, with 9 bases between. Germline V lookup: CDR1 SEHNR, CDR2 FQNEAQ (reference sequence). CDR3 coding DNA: TGTGCCAGCAGCTACCTAGCGTACCAAGAGACCCAGTACTTC. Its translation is CASSYLAYQETQYF. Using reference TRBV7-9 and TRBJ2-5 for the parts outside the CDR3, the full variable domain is DTGVSQNPRHKITKRGQNVTFRCDPISEHNRLYWYRQTLGQGPEFLTYFQNEAQLEKSRLLSDRFSAERPKGSFSTLEIQRTEQGDSAMYLCASSYLAYQETQYFGPGTRLLVL.

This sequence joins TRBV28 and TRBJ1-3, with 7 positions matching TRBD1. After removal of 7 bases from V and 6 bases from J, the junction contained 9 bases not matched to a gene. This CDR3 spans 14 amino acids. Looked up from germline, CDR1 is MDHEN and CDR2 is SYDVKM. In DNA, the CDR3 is TGTGCCAGCACCCGACAGGGACGAATAAACACCATATATTTT. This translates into CASTRQGRINTIYF.

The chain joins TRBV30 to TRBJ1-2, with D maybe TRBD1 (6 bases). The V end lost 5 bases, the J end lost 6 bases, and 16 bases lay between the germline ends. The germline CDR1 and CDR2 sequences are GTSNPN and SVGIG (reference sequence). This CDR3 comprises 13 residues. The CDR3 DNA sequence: TGTGCCTGGGCCACGCAGGGGATCGATGGCTACACCTTC. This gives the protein CAWATQGIDGYTF.

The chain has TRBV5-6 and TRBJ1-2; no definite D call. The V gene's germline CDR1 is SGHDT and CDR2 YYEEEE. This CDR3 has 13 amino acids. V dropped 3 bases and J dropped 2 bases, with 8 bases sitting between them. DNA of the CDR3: TGTGCCAGCAGCTCGCGGGAAAACTATGGCTACACCTTC. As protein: CASSSRENYGYTF.